This record covers a single T cell receptor (beta chain). Its antigen has not been determined. The input lacks base qualities; no much larger clone sits a single base away. This record comes from a study of T-cell memory formation after mild COVID-19 (dated by TCRdb to about 2021). Turning to the overall study: TCR sequence clusters from the two donors were found to be largely donor specific. In two donors, T-cell clones that expanded and contracted after mild COVID-19 were followed by sequencing TCRalpha and TCRbeta repertoires longitudinally. Two young, previously healthy adult volunteers, one female and one male, were included in the cohort. General conclusions and limits of the study: The study included only a couple of mild cases, and larger cohorts that include severe cases with pre-infection samples were judged to be necessary. From day 15 to 85, contracting clones showed balanced CD4/CD8 phenotypes, whereas a second wave of clones that expanded from day 15 to 37 leaned towards CD4+. SARS-CoV-2 specificity of the second-wave clones peaking on day 37 was not confirmed. Some responding clones were detected in pre-infection memory, which suggested that pre-existing cross-reactive memory T cells had joined the SARS-CoV-2 response. Contracting CD4+ clones turned up mainly in the CM and EM memory subsets, whereas EMRA was where CD8+ clones were enriched.

The sequencer listed for this sample is Illumina NovaSeq 6000. Using 5'RACE with constant-segment primers, TCRalpha and TCRbeta cDNA libraries were constructed, with sample barcodes and unique molecular identifiers added in the process. RNA was extracted from every sample with Trizol reagent. Libraries were amplified in two PCR steps, with a second sample barcode and Illumina TruSeq adapters added in the second step. Sequencing of libraries was performed on an Illumina NovaSeq with 2 x 150 bp paired-end reads. For the original study's pipeline: With migec v1.2.7, reads were demultiplexed and then collapsed into UMI-guided consensus sequences. Using mixcr v2.1.11, UMI consensuses were aligned to TRA and TRB V and J templates and then assembled into clonotypes. A clonotype was counted as expanded or contracted only if both edgeR and NoisET called the change significant, with noise models trained on biological replicates. edgeR calls used a false discovery rate-adjusted p below 0.01 and a log2 fold-change threshold of 1. PCA with hierarchical clustering of max-normalized trajectories of the 1000 most abundant clonotypes was used as exploratory dynamics analysis. The CD4 or CD8 phenotype of responding clones was assigned using the separately sequenced CD4+ and CD8+ repertoires. TCRdb reprocessed the public reads (quality trimming at Q25 with fastp, clone calling with MiXCR) and kept in-frame beta chains. CDR3 protein duplicates are merged, each entry listing the most common genes and DNA. None of the V and J calls come from the authors' own analysis; TCRdb made them. A total of 90,000 to 120,000 distinct CDR3 sequences appear in this sample, 15% to 20% of them only once. Clones ranked in the top ten supply roughly 5.5% of the sample.

Ficoll-Paque density gradient centrifugation was the method used to isolate PBMCs. V loses 6 bases at its end and J loses 5 bases; junction bases beyond the gene matches: 10. As encoded in the germline V gene, CDR1 is KGHDR while CDR2 is SFDVKD. From its cysteine to its phenylalanine, the CDR3 spans 16 amino acids. The DNA shown is the 48-base CDR3, in frame from base 1. Recombination joined TRBV24-1 with TRBJ1-5, with TRBD1 identical over 9 junction bases. The source of this sequence is a man in his late teens or twenties who had mild COVID-19 (a few samples of this study predate the infection). The sample titles of this study are shuffled in the database, so cell type and time point are left out; the donor was told from shared clones. Source material: PBMCs or a T cell subset sorted from them (not recorded which). The CDR3 is CATSTSGQGGHQPQHF. The bases read TGTGCCACCAGTACCTCGGGACAGGGAGGGCATCAGCCCCAGCATTTT.